This TCR beta chain was captured by sequencing in a study of shared clonotypes between healthy human individuals. The junction had 12 bases not matched to a gene; V was cut back by 2 bases and J by 5 bases. This CDR3 has 16 amino acids. Germline CDR1 reads SGHRS; CDR2 reads YFSETQ. Some clones are missing from TCRdb's copy, which holds only in-frame ones; the method was immunoSEQ multiplex PCR. The profile shows approximately 2,000,000 clones, about 90% of them singletons. Material: naive CD4+ T cells from PBMCs. The subset is: CD45RA+ positively selected. The receptor was isolated from a man younger than 35 in good health. Some clones in this sample may be carry-over from other donors' samples. The chain recombines TRBV5-1 with TRBJ2-5, with TRBD1 identical over 7 bases. The CDR3 nucleotides are TGCGCCAGCAGCTTCCGGGACAGATTCCCGCTGGAGACCCAGTACTTC. It is translated as CASSFRDRFPLETQYF.